The 19 T cell receptor beta chains below all came from one sample that was sequenced in a study of blood T cell repertoires in COVID-19. Libraries were prepared by immunoSEQ multiplex PCR; TCRdb keeps only in-frame clonotypes and omits some of them. The sample yields fewer than 350,000 clones, roughly 85% seen once. Sequencing was performed on PBMCs or T cells enriched from blood (not recorded which). These receptors all stem from a young woman who had been exposed to COVID-19.

The chain links TRBV5-1 to TRBJ2-1; D is undetermined. V gave up 2 bases and J gave up 8 bases, with 20 bases separating them. CDR1 and CDR2 (germline): SGHRS, YFSETQ. The CDR3 totals 16 residues. The CDR3 region has the DNA TGCGCCAGCAGCTTCTCGGGTGGCCAGCAAATCCATGAGCAGTTCTTC. Its translation: CASSFSGGQQIHEQFF.

The chain employs TRBV4-3 and TRBJ1-2, with TRBD1 as a possible D gene (5 bases). The ends were cut back, 4 bases at V and 8 bases at J, with 17 bases in the middle. The germline V gene has CDR1 LGHNA and CDR2 YSLEER. The CDR3 consists of 14 residues. In DNA form, the CDR3 reads TGCGCCAGCAGCCCCAGTTATCAGGGTGGAGGCTACACCTTC. Translation gives CASSPSYQGGGYTF.

The chain is built from TRBV19 and TRBJ2-7; 9 nucleotides agree with TRBD2. CDR3 length equals 15 residues. Germline-derived CDR1 and CDR2 are LNHDA and SQIVND (reference sequence). J was trimmed by 3 bases and V by 5 bases; bases with no gene match: 8. CDR3 loop: CASSFFASGDYEQYF. CDR3 in DNA: TGTGCCAGTAGTTTCTTCGCTAGCGGGGACTACGAGCAGTACTTC.

CDR3 in amino acids: CASSLGQGASNTGELFF. The DNA of the CDR3 is TGCGCCAGCAGCTTGGGGCAGGGGGCGAGTAACACCGGGGAGCTGTTTTTT. The genes are TRBV5-1 and TRBJ2-2; 8 bases match TRBD1. V shed 0 bases and J 2 bases; nucleotides not matched to a gene: 6. Germline assignment: CDR1 SGHRS and CDR2 YFSETQ. The CDR3 has 17 residues.

This rearrangement joins TRBV7-3 to TRBJ2-6; D unresolved. Germline V gene lookup returns CDR1 SGHTA and CDR2 FQGTGA. Trimming left V 4 bases short and J 0 bases short, with 4 bases between. The CDR3 is 14 residues long. The CDR3 protein is CASSWSSGANVLTF. In DNA form, the CDR3 reads TGTGCCAGCAGCTGGAGCTCTGGGGCCAACGTCCTGACTTTC.

This clone was counted a few times. A read error may produce the germline difference seen at one junction end. The CDR3 sequence: CASSLAGGPNTDTQYF. CDR3 sequence (DNA): TGTGCTAGCAGCTTAGCGGGGGGGCCAAACACAGATACGCAGTATTTT. This sequence joins TRBV7-7 and TRBJ2-3, with TRBD2 matching 11 bases. The CDR3 covers 16 residues. Germline V gives CDR1 SSHAT, CDR2 FNYEAQ (reference sequence).

The chain uses TRBV5-3 and TRBJ2-7, with TRBD2 matching 9 bases. TRBV5-3 is an ORF for which the function is uncertain. Trimming took 4 bases from V and 4 from J; bases not matched to a gene: 6. The CDR3 loop spans 14 amino acids. The CDR3 DNA sequence: TGTGCCAGAAGCGGAGGACTAGCGCTGTACGAGCAGTACTTC. Encoded protein: CARSGGLALYEQYF.

This clone was seen a handful of times. The CDR3 spells CASSPRGGSVRPQHF. The CDR3 region has the DNA TGTGCCAGCAGTCCGCGGGGGGGGTCAGTTCGGCCCCAGCATTTT. The chain is built from TRBV27 and TRBJ1-5; the D gene is possibly TRBD1 (5 bases). CDR1 is MNHEY and CDR2 is SMNVEV in the germline V gene (reference sequence). Trimming removed 5 bases at V and 9 bases at J, with 20 bases between. The CDR3 length is 15 residues.

V and J are TRBV6-5 and TRBJ2-2; the D gene is possibly TRBD1 (5 bases). V was shortened by 8 bases and J by 3 bases, with 13 bases between the two germline ends. Germline V gene data show CDR1 as MNHEY and CDR2 as SVGAGI. This CDR3 comprises 14 residues. The CDR3 region is CASSPRQHTGELFF. CDR3 bases: TGTGCCAGCTCACCCCGACAGCACACCGGGGAGCTGTTTTTT.

V gene TRBV3-1 (or the pseudogene TRBV3-2) combines with J gene TRBJ2-3, with TRBD2 as a possible D gene (5 bases). CDR3 length: 17 amino acids. CDR1 and CDR2 (germline): LGHDT, YNNKEL (reference sequence). V lost 0 bases, J lost 3 bases, and 16 bases lay in between. The CDR3 coding sequence is TGTGCCAGCAGCCAAGATCCAGCGGAGAGAGGGACAGATACGCAGTATTTT. The encoded protein is CASSQDPAERGTDTQYF.

The chain joins TRBV10-3 to TRBJ1-3; TRBD1 matches 10 bases. Germline CDR1 is ENHRY and CDR2 is SYGVKD. The CDR3 consists of 15 residues. Trimming cost V 6 bases and J 2 bases; bases outside gene matches: 4. CDR3 sequence: CAIRRQGATGNTIYF. The CDR3 DNA reads TGTGCCATCAGAAGACAGGGGGCGACTGGAAACACCATATATTTT.

This clone showed up just once. The chain recombines TRBV6-5 with TRBJ1-1, with no clear D. Between the trimmed V and J ends, which lost 2 bases and 0 bases, there was a span of 7 bases. The CDR3 runs to 14 residues. CDR1 is MNHEY, CDR2 SVGAGI, per germline. The CDR3 loop is CASSYNRLNTEAFF. The CDR3, as DNA: TGTGCCAGCAGTTACAACAGATTGAACACTGAAGCTTTCTTT.

J is TRBJ2-7 and V is TRBV20-1; 9 nucleotides line up with TRBD1. This CDR3 has 11 amino acids. The germline CDR1 and CDR2 sequences are DFQATT and SNEGSKA (reference sequence). V lost 6 bases, J lost 7 bases, and 4 bases stayed unmatched. The chain's CDR3 is CSAETGGEQYF. The CDR3 coding sequence is TGCAGTGCAGAGACAGGGGGGGAGCAGTACTTC.

This sequence joins TRBV7-2 and TRBJ1-6; 7 nucleotides line up with TRBD1. With V trimmed by 1 base and J by 7 bases, 4 bases remained unmatched. The length of the CDR3 is 15 residues. CDR1 SGHTA and CDR2 FQGNSA come from the germline V gene. The CDR3 loop reads CASSLEYRGNSPLHF. The CDR3 coding sequence is TGTGCCAGCAGCTTAGAGTACAGGGGCAATTCACCCCTCCACTTT. The full variable domain, with the rest looked up from reference TRBV7-2 and TRBJ1-6, is GAGVSQSPSNKVTEKGKDVELRCDPISGHTALYWYRQSLGQGLEFLIYFQGNSAPDKSGLPSDRFSAERTGGSVSTLTIQRTQQEDSAVYLCASSLEYRGNSPLHFGNGTRLTVT.

This chain links TRBV10-1 with TRBJ2-3; the D is unclear. V was shortened by 3 bases and J by 8 bases, with 9 bases between the two germline ends. The CDR3 extends over 12 amino acids. Looked up from germline, CDR1 is WNHNN and CDR2 is SYGVQD (reference sequence). CDR3 in DNA: TGCGCCAGCAGTGAATCGCACAGTACGCAGTATTTT. This gives the protein CASSESHSTQYF.

Remarks on this clone: This may be a read error: a much more frequent sequence differs by one nucleotide. The same CDR3 arises from other DNA sequences in this sample as well. The chain links TRBV5-1 to TRBJ1-4, with a possible D match to TRBD1 (5 bases). V was clipped by 0 bases and J by 6 bases, with 9 bases between them. This CDR3 region has 14 residues. The germline CDR1 and CDR2 sequences are SGHRS and YFSETQ. CDR3 nucleotide sequence: TGCGCCAGCAGCTTGGCCGGGGGGTATGAAAAACTGTTTTTT. It specifies CASSLAGGYEKLFF. Full variable domain (remainder filled in from reference TRBV5-1 and TRBJ1-4): KAGVTQTPRYLIKTRGQQVTLSCSPISGHRSVSWYQQTPGQGLQFLFEYFSETQRNKGNFPGRFSGRQFSNSRSEMNVSTLELGDSALYLCASSLAGGYEKLFFGSGTQLSVL.

The chain is built from TRBV30 and TRBJ1-2; 7 positions agree with TRBD1. The CDR3 is 16 amino acids. V gave up 2 bases and J gave up 6 bases; unmatched junction bases: 15. Per germline, CDR1 GTSNPN and CDR2 SVGIG (reference sequence). CDR3 protein: CAWSSPTGNFYDGYTF. Written as DNA, the CDR3 is TGTGCCTGGAGTTCGCCGACAGGGAACTTTTACGATGGCTACACCTTC.

J is TRBJ2-7 and V is TRBV3-1 (or the pseudogene TRBV3-2); D may be TRBD1 (6 bases). Germline loops: CDR1 LGHDT, CDR2 YNNKEL (reference sequence). The CDR3 sequence is 16 residues long. V lost 3 bases and J 2 bases, leaving 17 bases between the germline ends. The CDR3 protein is CASSHNPTGVTYEQYF. CDR3 nucleotides: TGTGCCAGCAGCCACAACCCGACAGGCGTAACCTACGAGCAGTACTTC.

The table lists this clone with a few counts. This chain uses TRBV19 with TRBJ1-1, with D uncertain. Germline V gene data show CDR1 as LNHDA and CDR2 as SQIVND (reference sequence). Trimming took 5 bases from V and 4 from J, leaving 14 bases between them. This CDR3 contains 14 residues. The CDR3 loop is CASSVGIVGTEAFF. CDR3 DNA: TGTGCCAGTAGTGTAGGCATTGTCGGCACTGAAGCTTTCTTT.